This T cell receptor beta chain came from a study of T cell repertoires in cytomegalovirus infection (dated by TCRdb to about 2019). Regarding the research as a whole: Donor HLA type was relevant to the analysis, as public TCR beta signatures indicated carriage of CMV infection together with the matching HLA type. Here is what the overall study found, with its caveats: The ex vivo response was dominated by HLA-C-restricted CMV-specific TCR beta clonotypes, which also provided the single most frequent clonotype in two of eight donors. In both this cohort and an independent cohort of several hundred donors, the cumulative frequency of public TCR beta family members distinguished carriers of CMV infection plus the relevant HLA type.

Sequencing instrument: Illumina HiSeq 1500. Through fastp at Q25 and MiXCR, TCRdb rebuilt clones from the public reads, retaining in-frame beta chains. When rows share a CDR3 protein, they turn into one entry using the most common DNA and genes. The sample yields around 170,000 distinct CDR3 sequences; 13% to 15% were counted once. Over 20% of the sample is in the top ten clones. This clonotype was seen repeatedly, ten times or more. Its antigen is not yet known. Base qualities are missing; no much larger clone stands one base away. The source material was PBMCs. The clonotype was recovered from a human donor in good health (CMV status not recorded). Some clones in this sample may be carry-over from other donors' samples.

The sequenced DNA: TGTGCCAGCAGTACACAGGGAAACAATCAGCCCCAGCATTTT. This is translated as CASSTQGNNQPQHF. The V and J segments used are TRBV2 and TRBJ1-5; a tentative D call is TRBD1 (6 bases match). Taken from cysteine to phenylalanine, the CDR3 has 14 residues. Solely the CDR3 DNA is kept, with 42 bases framed from the first base. V loses 5 bases of germline sequence and J loses 3 bases, and the interval between the two ends is 11 bases. From the germline V gene, CDR1 is SNHLY and CDR2 is FYNNEI.